This T cell receptor beta chain was obtained from a study of tumor and adjacent non-tumor tissue in lung cancer (dated 2018 in TCRdb). With respect to the entire study: Patients with adenocarcinoma (over 11), squamous cell carcinoma (2) and small cell lung cancer (1) were included in the cohort. Ages among the roughly 15 patients ranged from roughly 30 to 76 years, there were 10 or so men and 5 women, and disease was at TNM stage I to III. A total of roughly 130,000,000 productive TCRbeta reads were generated by sequencing, corresponding to an average of about 4.17 million reads per sample. Using bulk TCRbeta repertoires from around 14 lung cancer patients, the study set lung tumor tissue side by side with matched distant non-tumor lung tissue. About 30 paired specimens, one tumor and one normal lung sample per patient, were profiled by TCRbeta CDR3 sequencing. The investigation overall reported the following: The sequencing platform is not named in the methods, and unique molecular identifiers are not mentioned. Because peripheral blood was not sequenced, the blood TCRbeta repertoires of the lung cancer patients in the study went unexamined. Tumor tissue showed significantly greater TCR diversity (inverse Simpson) than normal lung tissue (about 400 vs 150, P = 0.0075, Mann-Whitney U test). Younger patients had significantly higher TCR diversity, and higher tumor TCR diversity was associated with shorter overall and disease-free survival. The cohort had only 15 patients, and the authors noted that larger samples and more detailed clinical data are needed. The top 100 clones accounted for a significantly larger cumulative portion of the repertoire in normal lung than in tumor tissue.

Library method: multiplex PCR. Instrument on record: Illumina HiSeq 2500. TCRbeta libraries were constructed through three rounds of nested PCR with primers (Table S4) according to protocols modified from ARM-PCR. PCR products of 200-500 bp were gel-excised and purified with the QIAquick gel extraction kit before sequencing. The original pipeline was this. Reads were cleaned with Trimmomatic, merged with FLASH into complete CDR3 sequences, and assigned to V(D)J germline segments with MiTCR. Clonal diversity was computed as the inverse Simpson's index with VDJtools. A read counted as productive if the sequence was in-frame and lacked a premature stop codon. TCRdb trimmed public reads at Q25 via fastp, called clones via MiXCR and kept in-frame beta chains. Rows with a matching CDR3 protein are joined into one entry that keeps the most common DNA and genes. Here the V and J calls rest on TCRdb's processing, not on the authors' analysis. The table for this sample lists about 43,000 distinct CDR3 sequences; roughly 60% of them were counted only once. 45% to 50% of the sample goes to the ten largest clones.

Turning to this clonotype: What antigen it recognizes has not been identified. A much larger clone differs by one base, so this may be a read error.

The trim is 6 bases for V and 14 bases for J, with a gap of 21 bases between the germline ends. CDR1 and CDR2, looked up from the germline V gene (reference sequence), are DFQATT and SNEGSKA. CDR3 length: 12 amino acids, cysteine to phenylalanine. The retained sequence is limited to the CDR3, 36 bases, with the frame set at the first base. Bulk unsorted tissue served as the source for RNA extraction, and RNA quality was assessed using a NanoDrop ND-1000 and an Agilent 2100. The normal lung samples consisted of distant non-tumor tissue collected more than 3 cm from the tumor edge. Donors were newly diagnosed lung cancer patients admitted for thoracic surgery in China between August and November 2014, without prior chemotherapy. Patients who had received previous radiotherapy or chemotherapy, or who had another concurrent cancer, were excluded from the study. Pieces of surgical tissue measuring about 1-2.1 cm3 were kept in RNAlater solution and held at -80 degrees C until needed.

The specimen sequenced was distant non-tumor lung tissue. The sequence was collected from a man aged 50 to 59 with non-small cell lung cancer. The V gene is TRBV20-1 and the J gene is TRBJ2-3; the D gene identity is not certain. The sequenced DNA is TGCAGTGCCAGTTCTGACTCCCTGTCGGTGTATTTT. Its protein product is CSASSDSLSVYF.